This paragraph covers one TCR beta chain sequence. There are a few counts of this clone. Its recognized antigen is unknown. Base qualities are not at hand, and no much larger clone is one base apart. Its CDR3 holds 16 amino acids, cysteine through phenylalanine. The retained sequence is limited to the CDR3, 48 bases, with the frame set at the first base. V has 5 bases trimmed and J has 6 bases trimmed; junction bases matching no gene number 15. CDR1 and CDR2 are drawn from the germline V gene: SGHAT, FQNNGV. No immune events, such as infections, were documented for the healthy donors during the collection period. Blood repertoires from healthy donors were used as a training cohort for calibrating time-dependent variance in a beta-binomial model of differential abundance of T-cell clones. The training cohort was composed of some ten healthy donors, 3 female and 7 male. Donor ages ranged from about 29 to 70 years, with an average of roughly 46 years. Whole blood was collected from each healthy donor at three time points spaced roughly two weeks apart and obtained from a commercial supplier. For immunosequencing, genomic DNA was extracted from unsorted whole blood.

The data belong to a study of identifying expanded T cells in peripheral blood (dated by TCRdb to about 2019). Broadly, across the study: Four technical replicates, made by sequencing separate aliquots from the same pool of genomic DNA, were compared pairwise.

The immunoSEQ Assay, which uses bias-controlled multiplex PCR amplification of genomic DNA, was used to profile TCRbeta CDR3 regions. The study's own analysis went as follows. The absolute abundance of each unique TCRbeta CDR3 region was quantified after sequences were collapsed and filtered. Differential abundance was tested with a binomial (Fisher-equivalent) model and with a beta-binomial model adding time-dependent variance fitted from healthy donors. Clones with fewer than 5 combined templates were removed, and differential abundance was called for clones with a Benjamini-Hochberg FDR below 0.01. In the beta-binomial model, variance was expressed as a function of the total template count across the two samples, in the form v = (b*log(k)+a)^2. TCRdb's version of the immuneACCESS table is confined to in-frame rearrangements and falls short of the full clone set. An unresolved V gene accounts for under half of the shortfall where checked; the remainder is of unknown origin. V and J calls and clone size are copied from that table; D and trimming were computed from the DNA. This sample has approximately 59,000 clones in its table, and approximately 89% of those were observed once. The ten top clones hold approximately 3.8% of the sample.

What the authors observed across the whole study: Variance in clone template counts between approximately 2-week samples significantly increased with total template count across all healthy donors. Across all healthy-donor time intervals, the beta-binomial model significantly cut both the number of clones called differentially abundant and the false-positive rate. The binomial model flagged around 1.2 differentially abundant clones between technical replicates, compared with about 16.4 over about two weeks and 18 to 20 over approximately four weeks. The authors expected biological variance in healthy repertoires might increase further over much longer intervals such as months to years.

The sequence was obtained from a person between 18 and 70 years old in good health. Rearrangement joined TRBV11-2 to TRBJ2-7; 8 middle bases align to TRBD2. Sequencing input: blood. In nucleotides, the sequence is TGTGCCAGCAGCCCGGGTGGCGGGAGGCCTCCGGGCGAGCAGTACTTC. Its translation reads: CASSPGGGRPPGEQYF.